Detailed here is one TCR beta chain. No antigen is known for it. The data originate from a study of radiotherapy plus CTLA-4 blockade in lung cancer. Regarding the study as a whole: Tumor-origin TCR clones grew in blood after radiotherapy plus ipilimumab. Increased serum interferon-beta after radiation also reportedly predicted response strongly.

The ends were cut back, 6 bases at V and 4 bases at J, with 12 bases in the middle. The CDR3 sequence is 14 residues long. The germline gives CDR1 MNHEY, CDR2 SVGAGI. Assay: immunoSEQ multiplex PCR; the TCRdb copy retains only in-frame clones and omits some. The sample has tens of thousands of clones, 70% to 90% seen once. This chain connects TRBV6-5 to TRBJ1-4; a possible D gene is TRBD1 (5 bases). The input for sequencing was peripheral blood, taken from a patient treated with radiotherapy plus ipilimumab. The sequence derives from a human donor with non-small cell lung cancer whose response to radiotherapy plus ipilimumab could not be evaluated. The CDR3 loop is CASRSTVLNEKLFF. The CDR3 DNA is TGTGCCAGCAGGTCGACAGTACTTAATGAAAAACTGTTTTTT.